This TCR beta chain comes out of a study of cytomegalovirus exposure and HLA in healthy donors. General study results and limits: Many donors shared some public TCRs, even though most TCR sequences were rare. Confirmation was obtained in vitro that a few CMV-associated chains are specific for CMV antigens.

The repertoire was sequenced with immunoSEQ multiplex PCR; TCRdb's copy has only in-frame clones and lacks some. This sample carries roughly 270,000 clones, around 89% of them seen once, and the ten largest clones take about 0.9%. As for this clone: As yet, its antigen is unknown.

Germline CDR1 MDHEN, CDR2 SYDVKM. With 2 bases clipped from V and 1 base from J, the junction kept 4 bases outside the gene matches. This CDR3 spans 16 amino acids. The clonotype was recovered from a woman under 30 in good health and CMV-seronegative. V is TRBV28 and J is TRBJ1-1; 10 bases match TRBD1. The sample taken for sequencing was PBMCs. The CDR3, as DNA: TGTGCCAGCAGTTTAGGGGGGACAGGGGCGAACACTGAAGCTTTCTTT. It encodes CASSLGGTGANTEAFF.